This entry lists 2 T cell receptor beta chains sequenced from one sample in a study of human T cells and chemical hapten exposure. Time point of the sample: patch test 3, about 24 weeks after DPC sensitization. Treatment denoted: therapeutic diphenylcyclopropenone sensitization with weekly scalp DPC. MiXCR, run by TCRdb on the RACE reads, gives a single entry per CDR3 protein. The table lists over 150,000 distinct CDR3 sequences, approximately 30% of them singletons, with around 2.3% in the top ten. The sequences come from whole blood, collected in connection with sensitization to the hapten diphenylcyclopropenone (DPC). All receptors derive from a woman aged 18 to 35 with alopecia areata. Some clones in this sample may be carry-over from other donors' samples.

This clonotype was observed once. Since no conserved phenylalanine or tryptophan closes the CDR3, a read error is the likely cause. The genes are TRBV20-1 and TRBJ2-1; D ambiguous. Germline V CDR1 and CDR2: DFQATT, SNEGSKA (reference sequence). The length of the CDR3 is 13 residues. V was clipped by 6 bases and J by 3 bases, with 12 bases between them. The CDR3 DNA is TGCAGTGCCCCCCCCCTCAACTACAATGAGCAGTTCCTC. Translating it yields CSAPPLNYNEQFL.

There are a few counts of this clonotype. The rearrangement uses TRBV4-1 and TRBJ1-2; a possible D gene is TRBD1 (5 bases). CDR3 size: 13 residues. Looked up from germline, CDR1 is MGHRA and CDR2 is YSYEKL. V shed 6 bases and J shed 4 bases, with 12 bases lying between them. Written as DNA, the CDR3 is TGCGCCAGCAGTCCCGACAGAACCTATGGCTACACCTTC. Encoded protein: CASSPDRTYGYTF.